Below are 30 T cell receptor beta chains sequenced from a single sample in a study of identical twins. TCRdb itself ran the 5' RACE reads through MiXCR, one entry per CDR3 protein. The repertoire holds fewer than 900,000 distinct CDR3 sequences, around 20% seen once, with roughly 4% in the top ten. This sample also belongs to another study, concerning T cells expressing NK-cell markers.

The specimen sequenced was PBMCs. The origin of the receptors is a young woman in good health.

This clonotype was recorded at least ten times. The chain links TRBV20-1 to TRBJ1-6; TRBD1 is a possible D gene (5 bases). This CDR3 comprises 15 residues. The germline CDR1 and CDR2 sequences are DFQATT and SNEGSKA (reference sequence). V lost 4 bases and J 8 bases, leaving 18 bases between the germline ends. This chain's CDR3 is CSAKTTGGMDSPLHF. The CDR3 nucleotides read TGCAGTGCTAAGACAACAGGAGGAATGGATTCACCCCTCCACTTT.

This rearrangement joins TRBV20-1 to TRBJ1-1; no clear D gene. The CDR3 extends over 12 amino acids. The V end was cut by 3 bases, the J end by 2 bases, with 7 bases between. Germline CDR1 reads DFQATT; CDR2 reads SNEGSKA (reference sequence). The CDR3 DNA sequence: TGCAGTGCTAGGTGGTCAAACACTGAAGCTTTCTTT. It specifies CSARWSNTEAFF.

In this sample, this clonotype turned up once. The chain employs TRBV4-3 and TRBJ2-3; D is perhaps TRBD1 or TRBD2 (5 bases each). CDR1 and CDR2 (germline): LGHNA, YSLEER. The V end was cut by 5 bases, the J end by 0 bases, with 12 bases between. The CDR3 runs to 15 residues. The CDR3 loop is CASSWDAPSTDTQYF. CDR3 nucleotides: TGCGCCAGCAGCTGGGACGCCCCTAGCACAGATACGCAGTATTTT.

The chain has TRBV5-1 and TRBJ2-1, with D possibly matching TRBD1 (6 bases). This CDR3 is built from 13 residues. V lost 5 bases and J lost 5, with 11 bases in between. The germline gives CDR1 SGHRS, CDR2 YFSETQ. The CDR3 sequence is CASRARGNNEQFF. The CDR3, as DNA: TGCGCCAGCAGGGCTAGGGGGAACAATGAGCAGTTCTTC.

This clonotype was counted only a few times. The chain recombines TRBV5-1 with TRBJ1-1, with D unclear. The V and J ends lost 4 bases and 1 base respectively, with 11 bases between them. CDR3 length: 14 residues. Germline lookup yields CDR1 SGHRS and CDR2 YFSETQ. The CDR3 bases are TGCGCCAGCAGCGCGGACGGAAAGAACACTGAAGCTTTCTTT. It encodes CASSADGKNTEAFF.

This clonotype was seen more than once but under ten times. Written as DNA, the CDR3 is TGTGCCAGCAGCGCCGGGAGGGCCGTCGTCAATGAGCAGTTCTTC. Residues: CASSAGRAVVNEQFF. V and J are TRBV7-2 and TRBJ2-1; 8 bases line up with TRBD2. Germline V gene lookup returns CDR1 SGHTA and CDR2 FQGNSA. The CDR3 has 15 residues. Unmatched junction bases numbered 9, after V lost 5 bases and J lost 6 bases.

The chain uses TRBV6-2 or TRBV6-3 and TRBJ2-7; 7 nucleotides agree with TRBD2. There are 16 residues in the CDR3. V shed 5 bases, J shed 0 bases, and the junction held 10 bases outside the gene matches. CDR1 MNHEY and CDR2 SVGEGT come from the germline V gene. Written as DNA, the CDR3 is TGTGCCAGCAGTGGGGATGGCGGCGGGAGCTCCTACGAGCAGTACTTC. Its protein product is CASSGDGGGSSYEQYF.

This clonotype was picked up a small number of times. V is TRBV29-1 and J is TRBJ2-1; TRBD1 agrees at 9 bases. V shed 8 bases, J shed 2 bases, and the junction held 16 bases outside the gene matches. Germline CDR1 and CDR2: SQVTM and ANQGSEA. CDR3 length: 17 amino acids. CDR3 sequence reads: CSCRGGARDRAYNEQFF. For the CDR3, the DNA is TGCAGCTGCCGGGGAGGAGCTCGGGACAGGGCCTACAATGAGCAGTTCTTC.

The chain joins TRBV5-6 to TRBJ1-1; the match to TRBD1 covers 10 bases. With 5 bases clipped from V and 5 bases from J, the junction kept 9 bases outside the gene matches. Germline V lookup: CDR1 SGHDT, CDR2 YYEEEE. The CDR3 totals 15 residues. CDR3 sequence reads: CASRYGTGDGTEAFF. The CDR3 DNA is TGTGCCAGCAGGTACGGGACAGGGGACGGGACTGAAGCTTTCTTT.

V and J are TRBV9 and TRBJ2-5; tentatively, D is TRBD2 (6 bases). The V and J ends lost 3 bases and 2 bases respectively, with 17 bases between them. This CDR3 has 16 amino acids. The V gene's germline CDR1 is SGDLS and CDR2 YYNGEE. Written as DNA, the CDR3 is TGTGCCAGCAGCGATTCCCCGGGGGTACTACAAGAGACCCAGTACTTC. Protein sequence: CASSDSPGVLQETQYF.

The CDR3 DNA sequence: TGCAGTGCTAGATACGGGACAGTGATGAACACTGAAGCTTTCTTT. It yields the protein CSARYGTVMNTEAFF. The V gene is TRBV20-1, the J gene TRBJ1-1; 7 nucleotides match TRBD1. Germline V CDR1 and CDR2: DFQATT, SNEGSKA (reference sequence). J was trimmed by 0 bases and V by 2 bases; bases with no gene match: 6. The CDR3 is made up of 15 amino acids.

The chain employs TRBV5-1 and TRBJ2-5; TRBD1 matches 11 bases. Trimming took 4 bases from V and 2 from J; bases not matched to a gene: 4. The CDR3 loop spans 15 amino acids. CDR1 SGHRS and CDR2 YFSETQ come from the germline V gene. The CDR3 nucleotides read TGCGCCAGCAGCCATGGGACAGGGGGTCAAGAGACCCAGTACTTC. This gives the protein CASSHGTGGQETQYF.

This clonotype was recorded at least ten times. This chain uses TRBV5-1 with TRBJ1-6; tentative D call: TRBD1 (5 bases). Deletions cut 4 bases from V and 7 bases from J, with 12 bases between. CDR1 and CDR2 (germline): SGHRS, YFSETQ. The CDR3 is 14 amino acids. The CDR3 DNA is TGCGCCAGCAGCCCTGGGGACTTAAATTCACCCCTCCACTTT. Residues: CASSPGDLNSPLHF.

The CDR3 loop reads CAIRRGLNQPQHF. The CDR3, as DNA: TGTGCCATCAGGAGGGGGCTGAATCAGCCCCAGCATTTT. The V and J genes are TRBV10-3 and TRBJ1-5, with TRBD1 identical over 7 bases. V shed 6 bases, J shed 4 bases, and the junction held 3 bases outside the gene matches. The CDR3 spans 13 residues. Germline loops: CDR1 ENHRY, CDR2 SYGVKD.

This chain joins TRBV2 and TRBJ1-1; the D gene is possibly TRBD1 (5 bases). CDR3 length: 13 amino acids. Germline V gene lookup returns CDR1 SNHLY and CDR2 FYNNEI. V lost 7 bases to trimming and J lost 5 bases, with 14 bases between them. CDR3 DNA sequence: TGTGCCAGCAAGACATCGGGGGGAACTGAAGCTTTCTTT. It yields the protein CASKTSGGTEAFF.

This clonotype was counted between two and nine times. The chain carries TRBV7-9 and TRBJ2-5; unclear D gene. V shed 7 bases and J shed 5 bases, with 14 bases lying between them. CDR1 is SEHNR and CDR2 is FQNEAQ in the germline V gene (reference sequence). The CDR3 covers 13 residues. The CDR3 DNA sequence: TGTGCCAGCACCCCCCTAGGGCTGGAGACCCAGTACTTC. This translates into CASTPLGLETQYF.

J is TRBJ2-1 and V is TRBV15, with 9 positions matching TRBD2. This CDR3 contains 14 residues. Germline-derived CDR1 and CDR2 are LNHNV and YYDKDF (reference sequence). V trimming: 4 bases; J trimming: 7 bases; junction bases outside the gene matches: 5. CDR3 coding DNA: TGTGCCACCAGCATGAGCGGGGGGATTAATGAGCAGTTCTTC. This translates into CATSMSGGINEQFF.

The V and J genes are TRBV10-3 and TRBJ2-7; 10 bases align to TRBD1. CDR1 ENHRY and CDR2 SYGVKD come from the germline V gene. The CDR3 sequence is 14 residues long. J lost 4 bases, V lost 8 bases, and 8 bases had no gene match. In DNA, the CDR3 is TGTGCCATCGCCGACAGGGGGCAAGGGTACGAGCAGTACTTC. It yields the protein CAIADRGQGYEQYF.

This clonotype showed up just a few times. The gene calls are TRBV6-6 and TRBJ2-7, with D tentatively TRBD2 (6 bases). The CDR3 contains 12 residues. The germline V and J ends were trimmed by 7 bases and 5 bases, with 12 bases remaining between them. Germline CDR1 and CDR2: MNHNY and SVGAGI (reference sequence). The CDR3 sequence is CASMDGGHEQYF. The CDR3 DNA follows: TGTGCCAGCATGGATGGAGGGCACGAGCAGTACTTC.

V and J are TRBV4-3 and TRBJ1-1; D remains ambiguous. Germline CDR1 and CDR2: LGHNA and YSLEER. Trimming removed 1 base at V and 1 base at J, with 10 bases between. The CDR3 spans 15 residues. The CDR3 DNA sequence: TGCGCCAGCAGCCAAGGGGGTCCGGGGAACACTGAAGCTTTCTTT. This encodes CASSQGGPGNTEAFF.

This clonotype showed up many times. This chain links TRBV5-6 with TRBJ2-1; 9 bases line up with TRBD2. CDR3 length: 16 amino acids. The germline V gene encodes CDR1 SGHDT and CDR2 YYEEEE. The J segment lost 8 bases and the V segment lost 6 bases, leaving 15 bases of the junction unmatched. The CDR3 nucleotides are TGTGCCAGCAACCCCCTCCTTGCGGGGGGGGTCCATGAGCAGTTCTTC. Protein product: CASNPLLAGGVHEQFF.

This clonotype was found a few times. The J gene is TRBJ1-5, the V gene TRBV6-1, with D possibly matching TRBD1 (5 bases). Trimming pared 5 bases from V and 7 bases from J, leaving 21 bases between. Germline loops: CDR1 MNHNS, CDR2 SASEGT. This CDR3 has 16 residues. The CDR3 DNA reads TGTGCCAGCAGTCCAAGTCAGGGACGTACGGGGCAGCCCCAGCATTTT. This codes for CASSPSQGRTGQPQHF.

The V and J genes are TRBV11-2 and TRBJ2-2; perhaps TRBD2 as D (6 bases). The CDR3 sequence is 19 residues long. Trimming cost V 2 bases and J 0 bases, with 19 bases left between them. Germline CDR1 SGHAT, CDR2 FQNNGV. The CDR3 DNA is TGTGCCAGCAGCTTAAGGCGGGGACGGCGACCAACGAACACCGGGGAGCTGTTTTTT. Amino acid sequence: CASSLRRGRRPTNTGELFF.

This clonotype has a handful of counts. This sequence joins TRBV12-3 or TRBV12-4 and TRBJ2-1; TRBD1 matches 9 bases. The V and J ends lost 6 bases and 6 bases, in that order; junction bases with no gene match: 9. The CDR3 length is 15 residues. CDR3 sequence reads: CASRLTGGLFNEQFF. In nucleotides, the CDR3 is TGTGCCAGCAGACTCACAGGGGGCCTCTTCAATGAGCAGTTCTTC.

V and J are TRBV9 and TRBJ2-5; TRBD2 agrees at 12 bases. This CDR3 region has 16 residues. V shed 3 bases and J 5 bases; nucleotides not matched to a gene: 8. The germline CDR1 and CDR2 sequences are SGDLS and YYNGEE. CDR3 sequence (DNA): TGTGCCAGCAGCGGCCGACAAGGACTAGCGGGGGAGACCCAGTACTTC. Its protein product is CASSGRQGLAGETQYF.

The chain combines TRBV7-8 with TRBJ2-7; 12 bases match TRBD1. The CDR3 spans 15 residues. The germline V gene has CDR1 SGHVS and CDR2 FQNEAQ. J gave up 6 bases and V 5 bases, and 8 bases lay outside the gene matches. CDR3 protein: CASSTDRDRGLEQYF. The CDR3 region has the DNA TGTGCCAGCAGCACCGACCGGGACAGGGGGCTCGAGCAGTACTTC.

V and J are TRBV20-1 and TRBJ2-1, with D maybe TRBD2 (6 bases). V gave up 3 bases and J gave up 0 bases, with 15 bases separating them. There are 16 residues in the CDR3. Germline V lookup: CDR1 DFQATT, CDR2 SNEGSKA (reference sequence). CDR3: CSASSPSASSYNEQFF. CDR3 in DNA: TGCAGTGCTAGTTCTCCTAGCGCGAGCTCCTACAATGAGCAGTTCTTC.

The CDR3 protein is CASSSGDRGLQETQYF. The CDR3 DNA follows: TGTGCCAGCAGTTCGGGGGACAGGGGCCTCCAAGAGACCCAGTACTTC. The chain joins TRBV12-3 or TRBV12-4 to TRBJ2-5; 10 nucleotides match TRBD1. V lost 4 bases, J lost 1 base, and 6 bases stayed unmatched. CDR3 size: 16 residues.

This clonotype was seen many times. V is TRBV5-5 and J is TRBJ2-3; no definite D call. CDR1 and CDR2 from the germline V gene are SGHKS and YYEKEE (reference sequence). This CDR3 region has 14 residues. The V gene lost 0 bases and the J gene lost 2 bases, with 7 bases spanning the gap. As DNA, the CDR3 is TGTGCCAGCAGCTTGGAGGTCCCCACAGATACGCAGTATTTT. Protein: CASSLEVPTDTQYF.

This rearrangement joins TRBV7-9 to TRBJ2-1; 8 bases line up with TRBD2. J gave up 15 bases and V 8 bases, and 6 bases lay outside the gene matches. The length of the CDR3 is 10 residues. Germline V gene sequence: CDR1 SEHNR, CDR2 FQNEAQ (reference sequence). The CDR3 reads CASGSGGVFF. CDR3 DNA: TGTGCCAGCGGGAGCGGGGGAGTGTTCTTC.